This T cell receptor beta chain stems from a study of T cells in Graves' hyperthyroidism and ophthalmopathy. Trimming cost V 5 bases and J 8 bases, with 13 bases left between them. CDR3 length: 12 residues. Germline-derived CDR1 and CDR2 are SGHVS and FQNEAQ. This clonotype has a handful of counts. RNA transcripts yielded amplified TCR beta CDR3 regions. The HTBI primer set was used in a first-round RT-PCR of the TCR CDR3. Each CDR3 protein is one row after TCRdb ran MiXCR on the multiplex PCR reads. The sample consists of about 610,000 distinct CDR3 sequences, about a sixth of them appearing once. The source material was blood. The chain is built from TRBV7-8 and TRBJ2-7; TRBD1 is a possible D gene (6 bases). This TCR derives from a middle-aged woman with Graves' ophthalmopathy. In DNA, the CDR3 is TGTGCCAGCAGCCAGGGGACCTCCAAGCAGTACTTC. This gives the protein CASSQGTSKQYF.